The next 30 T cell receptor beta chains were all read from a single sample in a study of cytomegalovirus exposure and HLA in healthy donors. The PCR had 60 Vbeta and 13 Jbeta primers. Profiling relied on immunoSEQ multiplex PCR, and the TCRdb table lists in-frame clones only, not all of them. The table lists about 94,000 clones, around three quarters of them singletons. Sequences were obtained from PBMCs. The receptors were sampled from a male donor in good health and CMV-seronegative.

This clone was detected once. The rearrangement joins TRBV4-1 to TRBJ1-1; a weak D match, TRBD1 (5 bases). CDR3 size: 16 residues. V was clipped by 1 base and J by 4 bases, with 16 bases between them. Germline V gene sequence: CDR1 MGHRA, CDR2 YSYEKL. Here the CDR3 reads CASSQGGLRMGTEAFF. The CDR3 region has the DNA TGCGCCAGCAGCCAAGGGGGACTGAGGATGGGCACTGAAGCTTTCTTT.

V gene TRBV5-1 combines with J gene TRBJ2-1; 11 nucleotides match TRBD2. The J segment lost 8 bases and the V segment lost 5 bases, leaving 6 bases of the junction unmatched. Per the germline V gene, CDR1 is SGHRS and CDR2 is YFSETQ. The CDR3 consists of 14 residues. The CDR3 spells CASRDTSGSYEQFF. CDR3 DNA sequence: TGCGCCAGCAGGGATACTAGCGGGAGTTATGAGCAGTTCTTC.

This chain joins TRBV9 and TRBJ1-2; 7 bases fit TRBD1. The CDR3 loop spans 15 amino acids. V gave up 3 bases and J gave up 8 bases; unmatched junction bases: 13. Germline V gives CDR1 SGDLS, CDR2 YYNGEE. CDR3 amino acids: CASSDIQGGRWGYTF. The CDR3 coding sequence is TGTGCCAGCAGCGATATTCAGGGGGGTCGTTGGGGCTACACCTTC.

The V call is TRBV7-9, the J call TRBJ2-1, with 12 bases that match TRBD1. Germline V CDR1 and CDR2: SEHNR, FQNEAQ (reference sequence). V shed 3 bases, J shed 3 bases, and the junction held 6 bases outside the gene matches. This CDR3 region has 17 residues. CDR3 sequence: CASSLGQGALNYNEQFF. CDR3 sequence (DNA): TGTGCCAGCAGCTTGGGACAGGGGGCCTTAAACTACAATGAGCAGTTCTTC. The whole variable domain, filled in from reference TRBV7-9 and TRBJ2-1, reads DTGVSQNPRHKITKRGQNVTFRCDPISEHNRLYWYRQTLGQGPEFLTYFQNEAQLEKSRLLSDRFSAERPKGSFSTLEIQRTEQGDSAMYLCASSLGQGALNYNEQFFGPGTRLTVL.

In its sample, this clone was seen once. The gene calls are TRBV21-1 and TRBJ1-5; no DNA check was done on the table's D call, TRBD1. TRBV21-1 constitutes a pseudogene. This CDR3 region has 14 residues. Here the CDR3 reads CASKGGQNNQPQHF. CDR3 bases: TGTGCCAGCAAAGGGGGACAGAACAATCAGCCCCAGCATTTT.

V and J are TRBV6-4 and TRBJ2-2, with TRBD1 matching over 10 bases. Trimming at V came to 2 bases and at J to 5 bases, leaving 5 bases not matched to a gene. CDR1 is MRHNA, CDR2 SNTAGT, per germline. This CDR3 has 16 residues. The DNA for the CDR3 is TGTGCCAGCAGTGACAGACAGGGGGCCGAAACCGGGGAGCTGTTTTTT. Translated: CASSDRQGAETGELFF.

This clone was detected a few times. J is TRBJ2-5 and V is TRBV6-6; 8 bases are a match to TRBD1. The DNA end lines up better with TRBJ2-7; the J call may be wrong. Germline assignment: CDR1 MNHNY and CDR2 SVGAGI (reference sequence). This CDR3 is 14 amino acids long. In DNA, the CDR3 is TGTGCCAGCAGTTTTCGGACAGGGTCGTACGAGCAGTACTTC. This gives the protein CASSFRTGSYEQYF.

The chain carries TRBV15 and TRBJ1-3; D remains unclear. The germline gives CDR1 LNHNV, CDR2 YYDKDF (reference sequence). The CDR3 covers 16 residues. V was clipped by 0 bases and J by 7 bases, with 16 bases between them. As DNA, the CDR3 is TGTGCCACCAGCAGAGAGTCCCGGGGTCTAAAGAACACCATATATTTT. It specifies CATSRESRGLKNTIYF.

This clone was picked up a small number of times. The chain has TRBV5-5 and TRBJ2-5; 7 bases are a match to TRBD1. Trimming cost V 3 bases and J 2 bases; bases outside gene matches: 4. The CDR3 runs 14 residues. Germline CDR1 SGHKS, CDR2 YYEKEE (reference sequence). DNA of the CDR3: TGTGCCAGCAGCTGGGGACAGCTACAAGAGACCCAGTACTTC. Its translation is CASSWGQLQETQYF.

In this sample, this clone turned up a few times. The genes are TRBV28 and TRBJ2-2; no reliable D call. In germline, CDR1 is MDHEN, CDR2 SYDVKM. The V and J ends lost 1 base and 5 bases respectively, with 2 bases between them. The CDR3 runs 12 residues. The CDR3 coding sequence is TGTGCCAGCAGTTTATCAACCGGGGAGCTGTTTTTT. Encoded protein: CASSLSTGELFF.

The chain employs TRBV27 and TRBJ1-1; possible D gene TRBD1, 6 bases. Per the germline V gene, CDR1 is MNHEY and CDR2 is SMNVEV (reference sequence). The germline V and J ends were trimmed by 0 bases and 0 bases, with 17 bases remaining between them. The CDR3 spans 18 residues. The CDR3 DNA is TGTGCCAGCAGTTTATCGTTAGGGGGGGGTAGGGTGAACACTGAAGCTTTCTTT. It codes for CASSLSLGGGRVNTEAFF.

This CDR3 is CASSSHQGYEKLFF. As DNA, the CDR3 is TGTGCCAGCAGCTCACACCAGGGTTACGAAAAACTGTTTTTT. The chain joins TRBV7-8 to TRBJ1-4, with D possibly matching TRBD1 (5 bases). There are 14 residues in the CDR3. The germline V gene encodes CDR1 SGHVS and CDR2 FQNEAQ. The ends were cut back, 4 bases at V and 8 bases at J, with 14 bases in the middle. Full variable domain (rest looked up from reference TRBV7-8 and TRBJ1-4): GAGVSQSPRYKVAKRGQDVALRCDPISGHVSLFWYQQALGQGPEFLTYFQNEAQLDKSGLPSDRFFAERPEGSVSTLKIQRTQQEDSAVYLCASSSHQGYEKLFFGSGTQLSVL.

This chain links TRBV5-1 with TRBJ1-4; 8 positions match TRBD1. CDR1 is SGHRS and CDR2 is YFSETQ in the germline V gene. V shed 4 bases, J shed 8 bases, and the junction held 13 bases outside the gene matches. CDR3 length: 16 residues. This CDR3 reads CASSLPAGQGMEKLFF. The CDR3 DNA reads as TGCGCCAGCAGCCTGCCGGCCGGACAGGGAATGGAAAAACTGTTTTTT. Looking up the rest from reference TRBV5-1 and TRBJ1-4 gives the full variable domain: KAGVTQTPRYLIKTRGQQVTLSCSPISGHRSVSWYQQTPGQGLQFLFEYFSETQRNKGNFPGRFSGRQFSNSRSEMNVSTLELGDSALYLCASSLPAGQGMEKLFFGSGTQLSVL.

The chain has TRBV7-3 and TRBJ1-1, with TRBD1 identical over 7 bases. The CDR3 consists of 13 residues. V was pared by 1 base and J by 8 bases, with 4 bases of the junction left unmatched. Germline V gene data show CDR1 as SGHTA and CDR2 as FQGTGA. The CDR3 here is CASSLNKGAEAFF. The CDR3, as DNA: TGTGCCAGCAGCTTAAATAAGGGGGCAGAAGCTTTCTTT.

V and J are TRBV5-1 and TRBJ2-5; D call uncertain. Germline CDR1 reads SGHRS; CDR2 reads YFSETQ. V lost 1 base and J lost 0, with 4 bases in between. The CDR3 extends over 13 amino acids. CDR3 sequence: CASSLTDQETQYF. CDR3 DNA sequence: TGCGCCAGCAGCTTGACTGACCAAGAGACCCAGTACTTC.

This sequence joins TRBV5-5 and TRBJ1-5, with D possibly matching TRBD1 (5 bases). Trimming removed 2 bases from V and 0 bases from J, with 9 bases in between. From germline, CDR1 is SGHKS and CDR2 YYEKEE (reference sequence). The CDR3 length is 15 residues. Written as DNA, the CDR3 is TGTGCCAGCAGCTTTGGCAGGGATAGCAATCAGCCCCAGCATTTT. As protein: CASSFGRDSNQPQHF.

The chain has TRBV7-6 and TRBJ1-3; no clear D gene. Trimming shortened V by 4 bases and J by 6 bases, and 13 bases separated the two germline ends. The V gene's germline CDR1 is SGHVS and CDR2 FNYEAQ. There are 14 residues in the CDR3. CDR3 sequence reads: CASSWGGNQNTIYF. DNA of the CDR3: TGTGCCAGCAGCTGGGGAGGGAACCAAAACACCATATATTTT.

The chain uses TRBV28 and TRBJ2-2, with D possibly matching TRBD1 (6 bases). Looked up from germline, CDR1 is MDHEN and CDR2 is SYDVKM. The CDR3 has 14 amino acids. V lost 3 bases, J lost 1 base, and 6 bases lay in between. The CDR3 bases are TGTGCCAGCAGTTTGACAGGGAACACCGGGGAGCTGTTTTTT. It codes for CASSLTGNTGELFF.

This clone appeared a few times. Relative to the germline gene, one junction end is altered; a read error may explain this. The chain employs TRBV6-1 and TRBJ2-2; TRBD2 is a possible D gene (6 bases). The CDR3 totals 13 residues. CDR1 and CDR2 (germline): MNHNS, SASEGT. The CDR3 bases are TGTGCCACCAGTACGGGGGAATCCGGGGAGCTGTTTTTT. Translation: CATSTGESGELFF.

The chain links TRBV1 to TRBJ2-5; the D call of TRBD2 is as the table states it, not checked on the DNA. The J call is uncertain, as TRBJ2-7 better fits the DNA end. TRBV1 is flagged as a pseudogene. The CDR3 contains 19 residues. CDR3 region: CTSSLRDSWTSGGHYEQYF. CDR3 coding DNA: TGCACCAGCAGCCTCCGGGACAGCTGGACTAGCGGGGGTCACTACGAGCAGTACTTC.

This sequence joins TRBV28 and TRBJ1-5, with a tentative D call TRBD1 (5 bases). Germline V CDR1 and CDR2: MDHEN, SYDVKM. CDR3 length: 17 residues. V was cut by 3 bases and J by 1 base, with 16 bases left in between. The CDR3 spells CASSFRGGGLSNQPQHF. The CDR3, as DNA: TGTGCCAGCAGTTTTCGGGGGGGTGGGTTGAGCAATCAGCCCCAGCATTTT.

This clone was counted once. V is TRBV27 and J is TRBJ2-7, with 8 bases identical to TRBD2. This CDR3 comprises 15 residues. Trimming cost V 0 bases and J 6 bases; bases outside gene matches: 7. Germline CDR1 MNHEY, CDR2 SMNVEV (reference sequence). This CDR3 is CASSLSEGLGGEQYF. CDR3 sequence (DNA): TGTGCCAGCAGTTTATCAGAGGGACTAGGTGGCGAGCAGTACTTC.

The chain combines TRBV7-9 with TRBJ1-2; D might be TRBD1 (5 bases). Germline V gene sequence: CDR1 SEHNR, CDR2 FQNEAQ (reference sequence). Between the trimmed V and J ends, which lost 1 base and 7 bases, there was a span of 13 bases. This CDR3 has 14 amino acids. CDR3 loop: CASSLDGGAAGYTF. The CDR3 nucleotides are TGTGCCAGCAGCTTAGACGGTGGGGCCGCTGGCTACACCTTC.

The chain links TRBV10-1 to TRBJ1-1; no clear D. CDR1 is WNHNN and CDR2 is SYGVQD in the germline V gene (reference sequence). Trimming stripped 3 bases from V and 5 bases from J, with 7 bases between. CDR3 size: 12 residues. The CDR3 DNA reads TGCGCCAGCAGTGAACGGTTAACTGAAGCTTTCTTT. Amino acids: CASSERLTEAFF.

The rearrangement joins TRBV5-1 to TRBJ2-2; maybe TRBD2 (6 bases). The germline gives CDR1 SGHRS, CDR2 YFSETQ. Trimming removed 3 bases from V and 2 bases from J, with 11 bases in between. The CDR3 runs to 15 residues. CDR3 region: CASSSGTGNTGELFF. The CDR3 DNA reads TGCGCCAGCAGCTCGGGGACTGGAAACACCGGGGAGCTGTTTTTT.

CDR3 region: CASSPTGNYEQYF. DNA for the CDR3: TGTGCCAGCAGCCCCACCGGTAACTACGAGCAGTACTTC. J is TRBJ2-7 and V is TRBV28; D gene uncertain. The V end was cut by 6 bases, the J end by 3 bases, with 12 bases between. CDR1 and CDR2 from the germline V gene are MDHEN and SYDVKM. The CDR3 loop spans 13 amino acids.

The gene calls are TRBV5-1 and TRBJ1-1; unclear D gene. The CDR3 spans 15 residues. V was shortened by 0 bases and J by 5 bases, with 14 bases between the two germline ends. Per germline, CDR1 SGHRS and CDR2 YFSETQ. The CDR3: CASSLVRGRNTEAFF. The CDR3 DNA follows: TGCGCCAGCAGCTTGGTTCGAGGGAGGAATACTGAAGCTTTCTTT.

The rearrangement links TRBV7-3 to TRBJ2-3; possibly TRBD1 for D (5 bases). V lost 1 base to trimming and J lost 4 bases, with 9 bases between them. The CDR3 has 14 residues. The germline V gene encodes CDR1 SGHTA and CDR2 FQGTGA. The CDR3 DNA reads TGTGCCAGCAGCTTAAATTCAGGGCCAGATACGCAGTATTTT. It yields the protein CASSLNSGPDTQYF.

The rearrangement uses TRBV7-2 and TRBJ1-2, with TRBD1 as a possible D gene (5 bases). Between the trimmed V and J ends, which lost 3 bases and 4 bases, there was a span of 15 bases. The CDR3 covers 15 residues. Looked up from germline, CDR1 is SGHTA and CDR2 is FQGNSA. CDR3: CASSFKAGVGYGYTF. Here the CDR3 DNA reads TGTGCCAGCAGCTTTAAGGCGGGGGTGGGCTATGGCTACACCTTC.

This chain joins TRBV10-2 and TRBJ2-1; 11 bases agree with TRBD2. Per the germline V gene, CDR1 is WSHSY and CDR2 is SAAADI. The V gene end was trimmed by 7 bases and the J gene end by 7 bases; junction bases not matched to a gene: 9. The CDR3 is 15 residues long. CDR3 sequence (DNA): TGCGCCAGCATTGACCCTAGCGGGGGGCTAAATGAGCAGTTCTTC. It yields the protein CASIDPSGGLNEQFF.